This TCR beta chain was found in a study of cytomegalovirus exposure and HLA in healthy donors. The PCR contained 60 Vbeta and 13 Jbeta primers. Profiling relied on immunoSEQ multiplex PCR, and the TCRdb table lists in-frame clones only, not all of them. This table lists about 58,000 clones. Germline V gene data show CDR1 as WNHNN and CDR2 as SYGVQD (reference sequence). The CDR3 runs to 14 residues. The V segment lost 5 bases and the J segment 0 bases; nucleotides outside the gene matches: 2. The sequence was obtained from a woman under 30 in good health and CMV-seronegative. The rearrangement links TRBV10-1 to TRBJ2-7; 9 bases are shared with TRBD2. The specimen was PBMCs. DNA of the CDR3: TGCGCCAGCAGTAATAGCGGGAGCTCCTACGAGCAGTACTTC. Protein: CASSNSGSSYEQYF.